Reported below is one TCR beta chain. The table lists this clonotype with a count of one. Its antigen is not yet known. Base qualities are not at hand, and no much larger clone is one base apart. The data originate from a study of blood T cells in healthy people across ages (dated by TCRdb to 2015 to 2017). About the study as a whole: In model experiments, template switching captured about one uniquely barcoded TCR beta cDNA molecule for every two T cells. Age-related changes in TCR beta repertoire diversity were measured in the study by deep sequencing normalized with unique cDNA molecular identifiers. The donors were split into four age groups: young (average about 16 years), middle-aged (more than 35), aged (about 62) and long-lived (about 74). To avoid experimental bias, donors of different ages were spread randomly across the sequencing lanes. The study analyzed two additional independent replicas of 1 million unique cDNA reads from the same blood draw for two donors, one aged 18 to 30 and one aged 80 or older. Overall study outcomes, separate from this receptor: Observed TCR beta diversity per million T cells fell roughly linearly with age, and a significant reduction was already apparent by age about 38. Because profiling used bulk unsorted PBMCs, naive and antigen-experienced compartments could not be compared conclusively. The percentage of naive T cells measured by flow cytometry correlated strongly with observed TCR beta diversity. Compared with the aged group, the long-lived group had more naive CD4+ T cells, fewer expanded clones and increased TCR diversity, a pattern suggesting age selection. Because the CMV infection status of the donors was unknown, age-related changes in expanded clonotypes may potentially have been confounded. Estimates of total diversity from one million sequenced T cells were regarded as lower bounds and underestimates.

The roughly 39 donors, aged 6 to 90 years, were systemically healthy Caucasian individuals from Russia. Each donor gave about 9.7 milliliters of peripheral blood, drawn into EDTA-treated Vacutainer tubes. Ficoll-Paque density-gradient centrifugation was used to isolate PBMCs, with at least 6.5 million per sample. Trizol reagent was used to extract total RNA from the PBMCs, yielding at least 5.5 micrograms per sample. The percentages of naive CD45RAhigh/CD27high T cells were determined by flow cytometry on a PBMC aliquot from every donor. Library generation was performed with 5' RACE. The instrument given in TCRdb is Illumina HiSeq 2500. A second PCR of about 7 to 12 cycles was run with a J-beta primer mix and a sample-barcoded 5' primer. A template-switch 5' adaptor carrying 12 random nucleotides introduced a unique molecular identifier onto each TCR beta cDNA molecule. Each sample yielded at least 2.5 million CDR3-containing paired-end reads. All of the RNA was converted into first-strand cDNA using the Mint cDNA synthesis kit, with a TRBC-specific oligonucleotide serving as the primer. After uracil-DNA glycosylase treatment, a first 18-cycle PCR used universal primers M1SS and BC2_uni_R on all cDNA. The original pipeline was this. For normalization, 1 million high-quality reads, each with a distinct molecular identifier, were randomly selected from each sample. Instead of being binned into consensus sequences, reads that shared molecular identifiers were thrown out. CDR3 identification, clonotype clustering and error correction used MiTCR with a Q25 quality threshold and the strictest error-elimination algorithm. A nonparametric unseen species model with Euler transformation was used to estimate lower-bound total TCR beta diversity. Through fastp at Q25 and MiXCR, TCRdb rebuilt clones from the public reads, retaining in-frame beta chains. One record per CDR3 amino acid sequence lists the most common genes and DNA. The V and J calls and clone size come from TCRdb's table, not from the authors' own analysis. Counted in this sample were about 970,000 distinct CDR3 sequences; roughly 51% of them appeared once. The top ten hold about a fifth of the sample.

The CDR3, from cysteine to phenylalanine, totals 17 residues. Of the read, only the CDR3 DNA is kept; its 51 bases are in frame from base 1. V loses 5 bases at its end and J loses 3 bases; junction bases beyond the gene matches: 13. Reading the germline V gene gives CDR1 SGHVS and CDR2 FQNEAQ. The sequenced sample consisted of blood. The sequence derives from a woman aged 60-75 years in good health. The sequence is built from TRBV7-8 and TRBJ2-3; 8 bases in the middle match TRBD2. The DNA sequence is as follows: TGTGCCAGCAGCCCCCTCCGACCGGGACTAGGAACAGATACGCAGTATTTT. Translated, it reads CASSPLRPGLGTDTQYF. Where the CDR3 stops, the reference TRBV7-8 and TRBJ2-3 genes take over; the full variable domain is GAGVSQSPRYKVAKRGQDVALRCDPISGHVSLFWYQQALGQGPEFLTYFQNEAQLDKSGLPSDRFFAERPEGSVSTLKIQRTQQEDSAVYLCASSPLRPGLGTDTQYFGPGTRLTVL.